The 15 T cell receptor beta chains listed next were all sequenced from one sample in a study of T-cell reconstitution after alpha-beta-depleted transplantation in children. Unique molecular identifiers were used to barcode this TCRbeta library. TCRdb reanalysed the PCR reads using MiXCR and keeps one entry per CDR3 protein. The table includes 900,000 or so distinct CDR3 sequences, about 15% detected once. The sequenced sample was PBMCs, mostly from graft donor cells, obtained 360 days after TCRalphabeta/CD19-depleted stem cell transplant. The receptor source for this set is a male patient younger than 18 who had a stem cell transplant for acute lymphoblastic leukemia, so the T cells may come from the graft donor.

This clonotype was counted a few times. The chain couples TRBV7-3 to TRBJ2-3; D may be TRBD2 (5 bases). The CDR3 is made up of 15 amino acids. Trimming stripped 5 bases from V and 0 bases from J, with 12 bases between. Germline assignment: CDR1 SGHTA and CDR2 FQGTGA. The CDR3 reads CASSRRGLSTDTQYF. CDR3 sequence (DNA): TGTGCCAGCAGCCGACGGGGTCTGAGCACAGATACGCAGTATTTT.

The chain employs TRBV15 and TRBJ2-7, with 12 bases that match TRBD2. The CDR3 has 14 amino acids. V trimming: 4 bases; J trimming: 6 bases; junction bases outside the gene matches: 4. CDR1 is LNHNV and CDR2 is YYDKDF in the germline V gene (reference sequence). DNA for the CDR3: TGTGCCACCAGCAAGAGGGGACTAGCGGGCGAGCAGTACTTC. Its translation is CATSKRGLAGEQYF.

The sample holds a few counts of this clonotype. CDR3 region: CASSVDMFYEQYF. CDR3 nucleotide sequence: TGTGCCAGCAGCGTAGATATGTTCTACGAGCAGTACTTC. The V gene is TRBV9, the J gene TRBJ2-7; D is unresolved. CDR3 length equals 13 residues. CDR1 is SGDLS and CDR2 is YYNGEE in the germline V gene. V lost 0 bases and J 3 bases, leaving 7 bases between the germline ends.

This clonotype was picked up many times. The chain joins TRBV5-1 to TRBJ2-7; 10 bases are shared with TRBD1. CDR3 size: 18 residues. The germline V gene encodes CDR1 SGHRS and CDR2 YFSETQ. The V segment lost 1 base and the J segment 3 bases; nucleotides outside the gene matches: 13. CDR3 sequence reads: CASSLTGTGALRNYEQYF. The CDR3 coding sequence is TGCGCCAGCAGCTTGACCGGGACAGGGGCCCTCAGGAACTACGAGCAGTACTTC.

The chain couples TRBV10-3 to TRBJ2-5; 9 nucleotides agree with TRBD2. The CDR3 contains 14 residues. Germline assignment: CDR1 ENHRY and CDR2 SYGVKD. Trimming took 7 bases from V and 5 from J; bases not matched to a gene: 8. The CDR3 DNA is TGTGCCATCAACGGCGGGAGGGCCGGGGAGACCCAGTACTTC. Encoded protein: CAINGGRAGETQYF.

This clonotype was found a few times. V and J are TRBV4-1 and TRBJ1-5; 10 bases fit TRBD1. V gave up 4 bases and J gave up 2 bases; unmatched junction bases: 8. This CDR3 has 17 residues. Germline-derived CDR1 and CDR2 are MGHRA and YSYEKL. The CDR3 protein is CASSPLTGGSGNQPQHF. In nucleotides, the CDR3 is TGCGCCAGCAGCCCCTTGACAGGGGGCTCGGGCAATCAGCCCCAGCATTTT.

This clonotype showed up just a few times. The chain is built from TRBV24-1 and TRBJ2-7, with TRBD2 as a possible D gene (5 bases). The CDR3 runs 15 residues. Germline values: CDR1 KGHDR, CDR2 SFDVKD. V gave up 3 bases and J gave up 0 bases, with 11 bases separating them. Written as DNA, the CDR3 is TGTGCCACCAGTGATCCGGGAATATCCTCCTACGAGCAGTACTTC. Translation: CATSDPGISSYEQYF.

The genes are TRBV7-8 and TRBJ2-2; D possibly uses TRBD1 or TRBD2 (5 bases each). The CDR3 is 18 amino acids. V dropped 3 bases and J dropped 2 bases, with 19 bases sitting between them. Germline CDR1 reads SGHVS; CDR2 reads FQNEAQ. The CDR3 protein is CASSLLAPETVNTGELFF. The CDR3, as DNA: TGTGCCAGCAGCTTGTTAGCGCCCGAGACAGTCAACACCGGGGAGCTGTTTTTT. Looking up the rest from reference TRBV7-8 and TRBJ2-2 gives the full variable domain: GAGVSQSPRYKVAKRGQDVALRCDPISGHVSLFWYQQALGQGPEFLTYFQNEAQLDKSGLPSDRFFAERPEGSVSTLKIQRTQQEDSAVYLCASSLLAPETVNTGELFFGEGSRLTVL.

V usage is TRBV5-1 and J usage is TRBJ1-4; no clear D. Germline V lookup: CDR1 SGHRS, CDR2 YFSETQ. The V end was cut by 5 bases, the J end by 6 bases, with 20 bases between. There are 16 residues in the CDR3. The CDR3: CASSDLGRLRDEKLFF. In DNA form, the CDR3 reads TGCGCCAGCAGTGACCTTGGCCGGCTGCGGGATGAAAAACTGTTTTTT.

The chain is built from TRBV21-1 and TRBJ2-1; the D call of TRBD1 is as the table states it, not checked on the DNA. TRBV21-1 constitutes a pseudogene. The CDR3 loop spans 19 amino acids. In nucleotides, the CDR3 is TGTGCCAGCAGCAAAGGCGGACAGGGGGCCGTTCGACCCTACAATGAGCAGTTCTTC. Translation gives CASSKGGQGAVRPYNEQFF.

The CDR3, as DNA: TGTGCCAGCAGTTACTCCGACGGGAGGAGCTACGAGCAGTACTTC. It encodes CASSYSDGRSYEQYF. The chain links TRBV6-5 to TRBJ2-7; TRBD2 aligns across 7 bases. This CDR3 comprises 15 residues. Looked up from germline, CDR1 is MNHEY and CDR2 is SVGAGI. Trimming cost V 0 bases and J 3 bases; bases outside gene matches: 5.

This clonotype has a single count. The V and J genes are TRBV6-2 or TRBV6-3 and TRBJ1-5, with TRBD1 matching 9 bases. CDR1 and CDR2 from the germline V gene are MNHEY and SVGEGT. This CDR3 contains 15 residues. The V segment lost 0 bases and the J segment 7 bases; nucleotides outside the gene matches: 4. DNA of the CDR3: TGTGCCAGCAGTTACTCGTGGGACAGGGAGCAGCCCCAGCATTTT. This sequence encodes CASSYSWDREQPQHF.

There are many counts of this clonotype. The CDR3 sequence is CASSVKRSSGELFF. The CDR3 DNA reads as TGTGCCAGCAGCGTAAAGAGGTCGTCCGGGGAGCTGTTTTTT. J is TRBJ2-2 and V is TRBV9; D call uncertain. Trimming shortened V by 1 base and J by 6 bases, and 10 bases separated the two germline ends. The CDR3 runs 14 residues. Germline V gene sequence: CDR1 SGDLS, CDR2 YYNGEE.

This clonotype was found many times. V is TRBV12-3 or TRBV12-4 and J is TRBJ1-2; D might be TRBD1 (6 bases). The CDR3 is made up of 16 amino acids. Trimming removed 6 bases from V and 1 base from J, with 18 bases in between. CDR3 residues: CASRSGGRDNNYGYTF. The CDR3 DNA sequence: TGTGCCAGCAGAAGTGGAGGCAGGGACAATAACTATGGCTACACCTTC.

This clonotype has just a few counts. In DNA, the CDR3 is TGTGCCAGCAGTTACCCGCCCGGGGTCGGAACGCAGTATTTT. Translated, it gives CASSYPPGVGTQYF. This sequence joins TRBV6-5 and TRBJ2-3, with D maybe TRBD2 (5 bases). Between the trimmed V and J ends, which lost 2 bases and 9 bases, there was a span of 15 bases. CDR3 length: 14 amino acids. Germline V gene sequence: CDR1 MNHEY, CDR2 SVGAGI.